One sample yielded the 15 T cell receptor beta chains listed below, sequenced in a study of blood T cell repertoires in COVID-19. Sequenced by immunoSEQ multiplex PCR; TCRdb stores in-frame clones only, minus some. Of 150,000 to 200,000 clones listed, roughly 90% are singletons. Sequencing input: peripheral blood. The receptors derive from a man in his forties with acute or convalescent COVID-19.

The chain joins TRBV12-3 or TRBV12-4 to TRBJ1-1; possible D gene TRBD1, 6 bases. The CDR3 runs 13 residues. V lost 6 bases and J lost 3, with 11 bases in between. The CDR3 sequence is CASRSGVDTEAFF. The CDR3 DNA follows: TGTGCCAGCAGATCAGGGGTGGACACTGAAGCTTTCTTT.

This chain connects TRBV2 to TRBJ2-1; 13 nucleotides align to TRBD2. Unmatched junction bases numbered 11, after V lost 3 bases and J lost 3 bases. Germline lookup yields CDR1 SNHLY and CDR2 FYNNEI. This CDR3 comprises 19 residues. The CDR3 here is CASSEGGGLAGAIYNEQFF. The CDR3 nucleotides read TGTGCCAGCAGTGAGGGAGGAGGACTAGCGGGAGCGATCTACAATGAGCAGTTCTTC.

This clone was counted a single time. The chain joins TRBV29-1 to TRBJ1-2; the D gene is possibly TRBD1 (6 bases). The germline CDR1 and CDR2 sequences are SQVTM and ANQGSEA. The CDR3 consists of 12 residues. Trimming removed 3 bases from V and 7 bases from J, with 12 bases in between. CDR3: CSVDLGGAGYTF. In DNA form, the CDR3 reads TGCAGCGTTGACCTAGGGGGAGCTGGCTACACCTTC.

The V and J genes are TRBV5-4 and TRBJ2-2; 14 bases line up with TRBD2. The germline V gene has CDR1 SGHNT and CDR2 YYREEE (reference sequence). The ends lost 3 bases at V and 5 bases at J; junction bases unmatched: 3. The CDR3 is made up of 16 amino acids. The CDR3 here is CASSSRTSGGTGELFF. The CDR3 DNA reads TGTGCCAGCAGCTCAAGGACTAGCGGGGGGACCGGGGAGCTGTTTTTT.

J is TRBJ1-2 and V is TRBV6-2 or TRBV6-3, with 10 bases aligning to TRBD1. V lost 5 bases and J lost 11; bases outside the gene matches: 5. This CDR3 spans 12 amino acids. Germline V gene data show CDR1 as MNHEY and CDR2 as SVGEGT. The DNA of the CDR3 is TGTGCCAGCAGTATCCGGGACAGGGGTTACACCTTC. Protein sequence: CASSIRDRGYTF.

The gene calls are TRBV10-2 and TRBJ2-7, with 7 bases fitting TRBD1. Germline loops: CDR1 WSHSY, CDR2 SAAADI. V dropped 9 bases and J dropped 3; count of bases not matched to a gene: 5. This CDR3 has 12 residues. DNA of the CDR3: TGCGCCAGTACCGGGACAGACTACGAGCAGTACTTC. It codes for CASTGTDYEQYF.

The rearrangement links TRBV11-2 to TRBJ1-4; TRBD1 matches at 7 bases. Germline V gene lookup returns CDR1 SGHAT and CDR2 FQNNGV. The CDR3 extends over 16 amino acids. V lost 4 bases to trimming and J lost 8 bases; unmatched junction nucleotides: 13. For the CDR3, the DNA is TGTGCCAGCAGCTCTAATCCAGGGGGGCTGAGAGAAAAACTGTTTTTT. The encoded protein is CASSSNPGGLREKLFF.

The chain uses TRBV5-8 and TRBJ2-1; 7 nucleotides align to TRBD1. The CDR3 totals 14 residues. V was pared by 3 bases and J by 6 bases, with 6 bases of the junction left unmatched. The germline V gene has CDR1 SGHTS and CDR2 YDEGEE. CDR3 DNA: TGTGCCAGCAGCTATATCCACAGGGGCAATGAGCAGTTCTTC. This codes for CASSYIHRGNEQFF.

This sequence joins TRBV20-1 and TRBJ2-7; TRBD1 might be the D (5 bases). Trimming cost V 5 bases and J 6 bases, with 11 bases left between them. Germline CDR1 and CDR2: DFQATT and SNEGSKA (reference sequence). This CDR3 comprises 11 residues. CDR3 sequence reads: CSADLQGEQYF. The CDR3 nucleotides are TGCAGTGCTGATCTTCAGGGCGAGCAGTACTTC.

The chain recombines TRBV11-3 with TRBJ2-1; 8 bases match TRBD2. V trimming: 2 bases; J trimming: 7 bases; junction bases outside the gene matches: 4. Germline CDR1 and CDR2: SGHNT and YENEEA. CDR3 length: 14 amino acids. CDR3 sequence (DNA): TGTGCCAGCAGCTTAACGGGGGGGCATAATGAGCAGTTCTTC. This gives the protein CASSLTGGHNEQFF. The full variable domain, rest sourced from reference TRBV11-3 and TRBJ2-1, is EAGVVQSPRYKIIEKKQPVAFWCNPISGHNTLYWYLQNLGQGPELLIRYENEEAVDDSQLPKDRFSAERLKGVDSTLKIQPAELGDSAVYLCASSLTGGHNEQFFGPGTRLTVL.

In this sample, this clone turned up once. CDR3 DNA: TGTGCCAGCTCACTCCTAGGCAGAGATGGAGAGCAGTACTTC. It specifies CASSLLGRDGEQYF. This chain connects TRBV18 to TRBJ2-7, with unresolved D. V lost 4 bases and J lost 7, with 17 bases in between. Germline V gives CDR1 KGHSH, CDR2 LQKENI. The CDR3 is 14 residues long.

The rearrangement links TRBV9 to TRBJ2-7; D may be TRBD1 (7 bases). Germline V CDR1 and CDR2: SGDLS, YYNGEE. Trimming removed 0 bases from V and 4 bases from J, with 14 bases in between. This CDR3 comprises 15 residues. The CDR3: CASSVGGTVGYEQYF. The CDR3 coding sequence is TGTGCCAGCAGCGTAGGCGGGACAGTCGGATACGAGCAGTACTTC.

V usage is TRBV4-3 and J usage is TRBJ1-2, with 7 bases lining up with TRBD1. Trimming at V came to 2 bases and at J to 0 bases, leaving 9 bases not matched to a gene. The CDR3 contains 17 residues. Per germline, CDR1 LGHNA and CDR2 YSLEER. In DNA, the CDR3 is TGCGCCAGCAGCCAATGGAATACAGGGGATCCTAACTATGGCTACACCTTC. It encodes CASSQWNTGDPNYGYTF.

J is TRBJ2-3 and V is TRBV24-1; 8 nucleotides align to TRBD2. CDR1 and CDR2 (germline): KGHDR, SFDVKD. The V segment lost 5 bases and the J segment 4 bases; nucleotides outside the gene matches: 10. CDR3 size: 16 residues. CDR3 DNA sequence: TGTGCCACCAGTGGATTTAGCGGGGAGGGAGCAGATACGCAGTATTTT. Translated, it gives CATSGFSGEGADTQYF.

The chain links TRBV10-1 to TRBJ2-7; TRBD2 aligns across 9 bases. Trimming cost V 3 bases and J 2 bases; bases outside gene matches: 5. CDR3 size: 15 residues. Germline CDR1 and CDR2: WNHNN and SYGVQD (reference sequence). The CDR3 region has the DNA TGCGCCAGCAGTGAAAGGGTAGCGGGGGCCTACGAGCAGTACTTC. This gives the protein CASSERVAGAYEQYF.